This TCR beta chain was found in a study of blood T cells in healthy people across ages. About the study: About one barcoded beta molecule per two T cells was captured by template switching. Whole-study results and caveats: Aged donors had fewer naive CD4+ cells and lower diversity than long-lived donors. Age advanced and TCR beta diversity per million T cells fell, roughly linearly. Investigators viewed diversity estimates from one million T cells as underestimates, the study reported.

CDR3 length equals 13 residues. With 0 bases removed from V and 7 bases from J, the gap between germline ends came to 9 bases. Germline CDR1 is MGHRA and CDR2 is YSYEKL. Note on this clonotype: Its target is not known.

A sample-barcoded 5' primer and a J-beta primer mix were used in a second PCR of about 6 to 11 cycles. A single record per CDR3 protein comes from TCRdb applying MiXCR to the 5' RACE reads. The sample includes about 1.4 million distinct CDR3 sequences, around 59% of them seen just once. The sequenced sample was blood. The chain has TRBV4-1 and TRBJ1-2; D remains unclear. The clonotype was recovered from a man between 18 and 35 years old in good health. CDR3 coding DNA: TGCGCCAGCAGCCAAGAACGCAGCTCTGGCTACACCTTC. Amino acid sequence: CASSQERSSGYTF.